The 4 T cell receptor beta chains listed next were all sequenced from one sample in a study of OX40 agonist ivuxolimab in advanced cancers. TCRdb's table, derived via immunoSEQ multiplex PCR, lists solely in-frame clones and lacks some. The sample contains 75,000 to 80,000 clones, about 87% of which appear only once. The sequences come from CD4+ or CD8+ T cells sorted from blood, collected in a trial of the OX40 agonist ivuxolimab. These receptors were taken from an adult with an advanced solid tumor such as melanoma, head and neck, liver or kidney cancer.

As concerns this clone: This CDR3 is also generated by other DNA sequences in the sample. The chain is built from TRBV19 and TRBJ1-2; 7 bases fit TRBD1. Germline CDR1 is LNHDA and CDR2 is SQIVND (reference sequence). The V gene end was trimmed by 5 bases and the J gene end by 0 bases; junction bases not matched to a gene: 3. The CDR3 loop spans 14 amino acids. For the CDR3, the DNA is TGTGCCAGTAGTGGACAGGCCTCTAACTATGGCTACACCTTC. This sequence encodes CASSGQASNYGYTF.

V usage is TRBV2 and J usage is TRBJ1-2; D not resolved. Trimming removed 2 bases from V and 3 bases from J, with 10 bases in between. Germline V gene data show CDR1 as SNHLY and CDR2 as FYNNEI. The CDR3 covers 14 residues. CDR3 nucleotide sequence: TGTGCCAGCAGTGAATCGGGGATTTACTATGGCTACACCTTC. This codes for CASSESGIYYGYTF.

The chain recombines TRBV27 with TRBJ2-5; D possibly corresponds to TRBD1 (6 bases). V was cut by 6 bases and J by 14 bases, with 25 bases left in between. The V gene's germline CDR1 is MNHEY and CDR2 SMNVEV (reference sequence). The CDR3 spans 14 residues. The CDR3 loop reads CASSLTGASYEQYF. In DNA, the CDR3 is TGTGCCAGCAGCTTGACAGGAGCCTCCTACGAGCAATACTTC.

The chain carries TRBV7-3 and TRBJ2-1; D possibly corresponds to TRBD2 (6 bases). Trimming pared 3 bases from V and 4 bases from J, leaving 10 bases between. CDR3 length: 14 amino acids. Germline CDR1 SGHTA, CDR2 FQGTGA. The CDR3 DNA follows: TGTGCCAGCAGCTTTGATGGGGGGTACAATGAGCAGTTCTTC. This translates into CASSFDGGYNEQFF.